What follows are 2 T cell receptor beta chains derived from one specimen sequenced in a study of regulatory T cells in long-lasting Graves disease (dated by TCRdb to about 2021). The time point label of this sample denotes: newly diagnosed GD, antithyroid drugs for less than 3 months. For both TCR sequencing and RNA sequencing, RNA was extracted from PBMCs in TRIzol. Receptors were amplified or captured by multiplex PCR. Sequencing relied on an Illumina HiSeq 4000. iRepertoire HTBI primers and Arm-PCR amplification of CDR3 regions were used to construct TCR beta libraries. The public reads were reprocessed in TCRdb via fastp at Q25 and MiXCR, keeping in-frame beta chains. All rows with the same CDR3 protein become a single entry with the most common DNA and genes. The sample records a few hundred thousand distinct CDR3 sequences, 12% of which are singletons. Of the sample, about 19% is held by the ten largest clones.

These same data were also listed under a study on T cells in Graves' hyperthyroidism and ophthalmopathy.

The sequenced sample was peripheral blood mononuclear cells (PBMCs), obtained at new diagnosis, from a patient treated with antithyroid drugs. The receptors shown here come from a woman aged 18 to 35 with Graves disease. Donor details come from another sample of the same person, matched by shared clones.

This clonotype showed up just a few times. The chain joins TRBV6-2 or TRBV6-3 to TRBJ1-2, with D maybe TRBD1 (5 bases). CDR1 is MNHEY and CDR2 is SVGEGT in the germline V gene. Trimming cost V 4 bases and J 4 bases, with 10 bases left between them. There are 13 residues in the CDR3. The DNA of the CDR3 is TGTGCCAGCAGTTTCAGGGATCCCTATGGCTACACCTTC. Translation: CASSFRDPYGYTF.

This clonotype appeared many times. The chain recombines TRBV7-3 with TRBJ2-3; possibly TRBD2 for D (7 bases). V was clipped by 4 bases and J by 4 bases, with 18 bases between them. The CDR3 spans 16 residues. In germline, CDR1 is SGHTA, CDR2 FQGTGA. The CDR3 DNA reads as TGTGCCAGCAGCTGGGGAGGGGGAGGAGGTCCAGATACGCAGTATTTT. Translating it yields CASSWGGGGGPDTQYF. The variable domain in full, completed from reference TRBV7-3 and TRBJ2-3, reads GAGVSQTPSNKVTEKGKYVELRCDPISGHTALYWYRQSLGQGPEFLIYFQGTGAADDSGLPNDRFFAVRPEGSVSTLKIQRTERGDSAVYLCASSWGGGGGPDTQYFGPGTRLTVL.